This TCR beta chain was found in a study of blood T cell repertoires in COVID-19. On the study more broadly: Acute and convalescent COVID-19 samples came from the United States, Italy and Spain.

Data came from immunoSEQ multiplex PCR; TCRdb stores just in-frame clones and leaves some out. The repertoire holds approximately 320,000 clones, with roughly nine tenths as singletons. Participants' own reports of clinical history determined their cohort assignment. Trimming removed 8 bases at V and 9 bases at J, with 20 bases between. Germline V CDR1 and CDR2: MNHEY, SMNVEV (reference sequence). The CDR3 has 15 amino acids. The material sequenced was PBMCs or T cells enriched from blood (not recorded which). The clonotype comes from a man aged 60-69 years who had recovered from COVID-19. J is TRBJ1-6 and V is TRBV27; possibly TRBD1 for D (5 bases). The CDR3 nucleotides read TGTGCCAGCTGCGAGCGCGAAGGGGCCACTTCACCCCTCCACTTT. Protein: CASCEREGATSPLHF.